A selection of T cell receptor beta chains follows, all from one sample in a study of beta chain features in type 1 diabetes. Generated by immunoSEQ multiplex PCR, the TCRdb table keeps only in-frame clones and is missing some. The sample records about 170,000 clones, roughly 7.1% being singletons. Sample: central memory CD4+ T cells from blood. These receptors originate from a woman between 40 and 50 years old with type 1 diabetes. CDR3s include the opening cysteine and the closing phenylalanine or tryptophan. The D gene is left open where the match is weak. Clone sizes are given selectively: once, few, many, or a class where the clone is expanded.

v_call	j_call	d_call	clone_size	cdr3_aa	cdr3_nt
TRBV14	TRBJ2-1	.	.	CASSSDVRGGITGVSYNEQFF	TGTGCCAGCAGCTCAGATGTGCGAGGAGGGATAACCGGGGTATCCTACAATGAGCAGTTCTTC
TRBV7-8	TRBJ1-1	.	few	CASSKARTAGMNTEAFF	TGTGCCAGCAGCAAAGCGCGAACTGCCGGAATGAACACTGAAGCTTTCTTT
TRBV2	TRBJ2-3	.	few	CASSGSADTQYF	TGTGCCAGCAGTGGCAGCGCAGATACGCAGTATTTT
TRBV2	TRBJ1-6	TRBD1	.	CASMETGNSPLHF	TGTGCCAGCATGGAGACAGGGAATTCACCCCTCCACTTT
TRBV7-6	TRBJ2-2	.	.	CASSTRGGANTGELFF	TGTGCCAGCAGCACAAGAGGCGGGGCGAACACCGGGGAGCTGTTTTTT
TRBV11-2	TRBJ2-3	TRBD2	few	CASSFLAGASTDTQYF	TGTGCCAGCAGCTTCCTAGCGGGGGCTAGCACAGATACGCAGTATTTT
TRBV27	TRBJ2-5	.	.	CASSVTGFETQYF	TGTGCCAGCAGTGTCACGGGTTTTGAGACCCAGTACTTC
TRBV7-2	TRBJ1-5	.	.	CASSRQTENQPQHF	TGTGCCAGCAGCCGCCAGACAGAAAATCAGCCCCAGCATTTT
TRBV6-1	TRBJ1-4	.	few	CASSEKREKLFF	TGTGCCAGCAGTGAAAAACGGGAAAAACTGTTTTTT
TRBV28	TRBJ2-1	TRBD1	few	CASSGQAYYNEQFF	TGTGCCAGCTCCGGACAGGCTTACTACAATGAGCAGTTCTTC
TRBV5-4	TRBJ2-7	.	.	CASSTRVELTSEQYF	TGTGCCAGCAGCACTAGGGTTGAGTTAACCTCCGAGCAGTACTTC
TRBV5-1	TRBJ1-6	.	few	CASTNMESSNSPLHF	TGCGCCAGCACCAACATGGAGAGTTCTAATTCACCCCTCCACTTT
TRBV5-1	TRBJ2-1	TRBD1	once	CASSWTGGDYNEQFF	TGCGCCAGCAGCTGGACAGGGGGGGACTACAATGAGCAGTTCTTC
TRBV7-9	TRBJ1-2	TRBD1	.	CASSFAGTGYGYTF	TGTGCCAGCAGCTTCGCCGGGACAGGCTATGGCTACACCTTC
TRBV2	TRBJ1-5	.	.	CASSEGQNYQPQHF	TGTGCCAGCAGTGAAGGACAGAACTATCAGCCCCAGCATTTT
TRBV27	TRBJ2-2	TRBD1	few	CASSPVGQTTGELFF	TGTGCCAGCAGTCCCGTGGGACAGACTACCGGGGAGCTGTTTTTT
TRBV28	TRBJ2-5	TRBD1	few	CASSFPTGGQETQYF	TGTGCCAGCAGTTTTCCGACAGGGGGCCAAGAGACCCAGTACTTC
TRBV7-3	TRBJ1-5	.	.	CASSLTGDQPQHF	TGTGCCAGCAGCCTTACGGGGGATCAGCCCCAGCATTTT
TRBV9	TRBJ2-3	TRBD2	.	CASSVAQRDTDTQYF	TGTGCCAGCAGCGTAGCCCAGCGGGACACAGATACGCAGTATTTT
TRBV4-3	TRBJ1-1	.	few	CASSQDYRGNTEAFF	TGCGCCAGCAGCCAAGATTACCGGGGGAACACTGAAGCTTTCTTT
TRBV28	TRBJ2-7	TRBD1	few	CASSLKQGALDEQYF	TGTGCCAGCAGTTTAAAACAGGGGGCGCTGGACGAGCAGTACTTC
TRBV6-1	TRBJ2-2	.	.	CATDGGSNTGELFF	TGTGCCACCGATGGGGGGTCGAACACCGGGGAGCTGTTTTTT
TRBV7-2	TRBJ2-6	TRBD1	few	CASSPNSDRVSGANVLTF	TGTGCCAGCAGCCCGAACAGTGACAGGGTCTCTGGGGCCAACGTCCTGACTTTC
TRBV7-3	TRBJ2-1	.	few	CASSSPMNEQFF	TGTGCCAGCAGCTCCCCTATGAACGAGCAGTTCTTC
TRBV19	TRBJ2-7	.	.	CASRRTGFASYEQYF	TGTGCCAGTAGACGTACAGGGTTCGCCTCCTACGAGCAGTACTTC
TRBV5-4	TRBJ2-2	.	.	CASSSRVGVTGELFF	TGTGCCAGCAGTTCCCGGGTGGGAGTCACCGGGGAGCTGTTTTTT
TRBV30	TRBJ1-1	TRBD1	.	CAWSPQRGQGAFF	TGTGCCTGGAGTCCCCAGAGGGGACAGGGAGCTTTCTTT
TRBV4-1	TRBJ1-2	TRBD1	few	CASSRGQGAVDGYTF	TGCGCCAGCAGCCGAGGACAGGGGGCGGTAGATGGCTACACCTTC
TRBV7-3	TRBJ2-6	TRBD2	.	CASSLNSGGAGSGANVLTF	TGTGCCAGCAGCTTAAATAGCGGGGGGGCTGGCTCTGGGGCCAACGTCCTGACTTTC
TRBV19	TRBJ2-1	.	.	CASTSGRQKSYNEQFF	TGTGCCAGTACCTCGGGGAGGCAGAAATCCTACAATGAGCAGTTCTTC
TRBV19	TRBJ1-2	.	few	CASSLQGSDYGYTF	TGTGCCAGTAGTCTACAGGGTTCGGACTATGGCTACACCTTC
TRBV7-9	TRBJ1-3	.	many	CASSWGTGNTIYF	TGTGCCAGCAGCTGGGGCACTGGAAACACCATATATTTT
TRBV27	TRBJ1-2	.	few	CATRGFKNYGYTF	TGTGCCACTCGGGGGTTCAAGAACTATGGCTACACCTTC
TRBV7-7	TRBJ2-1	.	few	CASSLKNGYNEQFF	TGTGCCAGCAGCTTAAAAAACGGTTACAATGAGCAGTTCTTC
TRBV5-6	TRBJ1-1	TRBD1	few	CASSFDRESTEAFF	TGTGCCAGCAGCTTCGACAGGGAGAGCACTGAAGCTTTCTTT
TRBV18	TRBJ2-2	TRBD1	.	CASLSGTGNTGELFF	TGTGCCAGCCTCTCCGGGACAGGGAACACCGGGGAGCTGTTTTTT
TRBV7-9	TRBJ2-5	TRBD1	few	CASSSYRGQETQYF	TGTGCCAGCAGCTCCTACAGGGGGCAAGAGACCCAGTACTTC
TRBV7-3	TRBJ1-1	TRBD1	few	CASSSQGDQAFF	TGTGCCAGCAGCTCCCAGGGGGACCAAGCTTTCTTT
TRBV5-1	TRBJ2-3	.	few	CASSADNSDTQYF	TGCGCCAGCAGCGCGGACAATTCAGATACGCAGTATTTT
TRBV6-1	TRBJ1-1	TRBD1	.	CASSQHDRGVAEAFF	TGTGCCAGCAGTCAACACGACAGGGGGGTCGCTGAAGCTTTCTTT
TRBV7-3	TRBJ2-3	TRBD2	.	CASSLKGGGLAGLTDTQYF	TGTGCCAGCAGCTTAAAAGGGGGGGGACTAGCGGGACTCACAGATACGCAGTATTTT
TRBV5-1	TRBJ2-1	TRBD2	.	CASSAASGGASYNEQFF	TGCGCCAGCAGCGCTGCAAGCGGGGGGGCCTCCTACAATGAGCAGTTCTTC
TRBV4-2	TRBJ2-1	.	few	CASSHVGLNEQFF	TGTGCCAGCAGCCATGTCGGTCTCAATGAGCAGTTCTTC
TRBV7-2	TRBJ2-2	.	few	CASSFTPRVPRRTGELFF	TGTGCCAGCAGCTTCACTCCTCGGGTCCCCCGGAGGACCGGGGAGCTGTTTTTT
TRBV30	TRBJ1-5	.	many	CAWRGANQPQHF	TGTGCCTGGAGAGGGGCAAATCAGCCCCAGCATTTT
TRBV4-3	TRBJ2-4	.	many	CASSQDLGDIQYF	TGCGCCAGCAGCCAAGATTTAGGGGACATTCAGTACTTC
TRBV28	TRBJ2-2	TRBD2	.	CLAGAMNTGELFF	TGTTTAGCGGGAGCTATGAACACCGGGGAGCTGTTTTTT
TRBV29-1	TRBJ1-1	.	few	CSVALQTSNTEAFF	TGCAGCGTCGCCTTACAGACCTCTAACACTGAAGCTTTCTTT
TRBV19	TRBJ1-2	.	few	CASSIAGDGLYGYTF	TGTGCCAGTAGTATAGCGGGAGACGGACTCTATGGCTACACCTTC
TRBV5-1	TRBJ2-3	.	few	CASSNRLGMLRDTQYF	TGCGCCAGCAGCAATCGCCTGGGCATGCTCAGGGATACGCAGTATTTT
TRBV5-1	TRBJ2-7	.	.	CASSPGWLYEQYF	TGCGCCAGCAGCCCGGGGTGGCTCTACGAGCAGTACTTC
TRBV11-2	TRBJ1-3	.	.	CASSTAETQNTIYF	TGTGCCAGCAGCACTGCCGAAACTCAAAACACCATATATTTT
TRBV10-3	TRBJ1-2	.	.	CAISEVGTEYGYTF	TGTGCCATCAGTGAGGTCGGGACTGAGTATGGCTACACCTTC
TRBV14	TRBJ1-2	.	few	CASSQQGVGYTF	TGTGCCAGCAGCCAACAGGGCGTAGGCTACACCTTC
TRBV4-1	TRBJ2-5	.	few	CASSQPTPQETQYF	TGTGCCAGCAGCCAACCGACACCGCAAGAGACCCAGTACTTC
TRBV28	TRBJ1-1	.	few	CASSEKGGDRTEAFF	TGTGCCAGCAGTGAAAAAGGGGGTGATCGGACTGAAGCTTTCTTT
TRBV29-1	TRBJ1-2	.	.	CSVISANYGYTF	TGCAGCGTTATCTCCGCTAACTATGGCTACACCTTC
TRBV27	TRBJ2-1	.	.	CASSLSSGWGNEQFF	TGTGCCAGCAGTTTATCGTCGGGATGGGGCAATGAGCAGTTCTTC
TRBV29-1	TRBJ2-1	.	.	CSVELATTFNEQFF	TGCAGCGTTGAATTGGCCACGACTTTCAATGAGCAGTTCTTC
TRBV9	TRBJ2-2	.	few	CASNPGGRNTGELFF	TGTGCCAGCAACCCAGGAGGGCGGAACACCGGGGAGCTGTTTTTT